This paragraph covers one T cell receptor beta chain sequence. The antigen remains undetermined. TCRdb re-analysed the RT-PCR reads in MiXCR, keeping a single row per CDR3 protein. This table has more than 400,000 distinct CDR3 sequences, approximately 11% appearing once. The data are from a study of response to subunit inactivated influenza vaccine. Study-wide findings and caveats: Few new T cells, the authors suggested, are recruited by each seasonal influenza vaccination.

V was pared by 5 bases and J by 4 bases, with 7 bases of the junction left unmatched. The CDR3 loop spans 14 amino acids. This receptor was taken from a man between 45 and 60 years old who received an inactivated influenza vaccine. Specimen: PBMCs from blood, collected roughly 6 weeks after vaccination. The chain combines TRBV12-3 or TRBV12-4 with TRBJ2-5; 7 bases map to TRBD2. For the CDR3, the DNA is TGTGCCAGCAGTATCCGGACTAGATCAGAGACCCAGTACTTC. Amino acids: CASSIRTRSETQYF.